This T cell receptor (beta chain) was observed in a study of identical twins. The study, taken as a whole, reports: Some out-of-frame alpha sequences were shared by twins, and these showed excess low generation probability.

Using its own MiXCR run on the 5' RACE reads, TCRdb lists one record per CDR3 protein. Counted here are 550,000 to 700,000 distinct CDR3 sequences, just under 10% occurring once; the ten biggest clones make up roughly 3%. Germline CDR1 is SGHTA and CDR2 is FQGNSA. The length of the CDR3 is 14 residues. Trimming cost V 1 base and J 16 bases, with 20 bases left between them. This clonotype was seen at least ten times. Its antigen is undetermined. The data were also submitted as part of a second study, on yellow fever vaccine responses in identical twins. As that report states: The T cell response to vaccination in identical twins was reportedly partly convergent and partly personalized.

The sequenced material came from PBMCs. The rearrangement links TRBV7-2 to TRBJ2-1; maybe TRBD2 (5 bases). This clonotype originated in a woman aged 18-30 years in good health. The CDR3 coding sequence is TGTGCCAGCAGCTTAGAGTACGCCCGGGATGTGAAATTCTTC. Encoded protein: CASSLEYARDVKFF.